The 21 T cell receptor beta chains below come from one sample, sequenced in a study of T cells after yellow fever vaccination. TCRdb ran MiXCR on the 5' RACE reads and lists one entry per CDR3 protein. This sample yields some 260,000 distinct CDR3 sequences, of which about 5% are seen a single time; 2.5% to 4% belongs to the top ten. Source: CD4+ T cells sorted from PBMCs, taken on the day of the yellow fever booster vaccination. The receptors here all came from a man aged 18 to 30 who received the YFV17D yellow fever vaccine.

The CDR3 region is CSARRGGMNTEAFF. The DNA of the CDR3 is TGCAGTGCTAGGAGGGGGGGCATGAACACTGAAGCTTTCTTT. This chain joins TRBV20-1 and TRBJ1-1; TRBD1 is a possible D gene (6 bases). CDR3 length equals 14 residues. Germline-derived CDR1 and CDR2 are DFQATT and SNEGSKA (reference sequence). V lost 3 bases and J lost 0, with 11 bases in between.

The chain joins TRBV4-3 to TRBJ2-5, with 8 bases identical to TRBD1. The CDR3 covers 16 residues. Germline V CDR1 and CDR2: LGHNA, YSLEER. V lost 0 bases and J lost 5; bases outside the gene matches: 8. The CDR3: CASSQDGGYRGETQYF. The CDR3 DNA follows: TGCGCCAGCAGCCAAGATGGGGGGTACAGGGGGGAGACCCAGTACTTC.

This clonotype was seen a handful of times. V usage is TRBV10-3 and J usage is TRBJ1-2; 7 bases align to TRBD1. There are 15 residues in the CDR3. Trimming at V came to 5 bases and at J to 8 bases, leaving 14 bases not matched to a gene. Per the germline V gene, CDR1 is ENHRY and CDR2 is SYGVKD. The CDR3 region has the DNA TGTGCCATCAGTTCATTTGCACAGGGGACTAAAGGCTACACCTTC. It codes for CAISSFAQGTKGYTF.

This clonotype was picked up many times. In DNA, the CDR3 is TGTGCCAGCACGCTAGGCGGGACGGATACGCAGTATTTT. This encodes CASTLGGTDTQYF. This chain uses TRBV6-1 with TRBJ2-3; weak D call: TRBD2 (6 bases). The CDR3 loop spans 13 amino acids. Germline V gives CDR1 MNHNS, CDR2 SASEGT. With 7 bases removed from V and 6 bases from J, the gap between germline ends came to 14 bases.

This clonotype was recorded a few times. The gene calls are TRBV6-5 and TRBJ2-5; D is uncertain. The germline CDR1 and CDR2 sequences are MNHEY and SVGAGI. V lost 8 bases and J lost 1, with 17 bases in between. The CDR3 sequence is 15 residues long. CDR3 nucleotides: TGTGCCAGCGACTCCGTTGGGCTGTCCCAAGAGACCCAGTACTTC. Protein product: CASDSVGLSQETQYF.

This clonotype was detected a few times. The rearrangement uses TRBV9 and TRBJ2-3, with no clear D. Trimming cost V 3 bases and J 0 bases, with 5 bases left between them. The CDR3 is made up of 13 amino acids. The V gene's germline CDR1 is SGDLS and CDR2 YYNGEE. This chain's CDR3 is CASSEPSTDTQYF. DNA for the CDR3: TGTGCCAGCAGCGAGCCCAGCACAGATACGCAGTATTTT.

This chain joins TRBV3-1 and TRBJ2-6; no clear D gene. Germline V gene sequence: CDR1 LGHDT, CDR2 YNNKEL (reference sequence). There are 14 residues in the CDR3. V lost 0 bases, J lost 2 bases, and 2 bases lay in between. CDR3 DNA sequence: TGTGCCAGCAGCCAAGAGACTGGGGCCAACGTCCTGACTTTC. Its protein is CASSQETGANVLTF.

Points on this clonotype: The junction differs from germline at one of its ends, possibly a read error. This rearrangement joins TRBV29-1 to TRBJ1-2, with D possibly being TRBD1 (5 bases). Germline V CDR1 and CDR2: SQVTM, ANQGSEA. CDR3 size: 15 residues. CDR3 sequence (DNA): TGCAGCGTTGAAGAGGGTCCGGGGCAGGCCCTAGGATTAACGTTC. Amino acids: CSVEEGPGQALGLTF. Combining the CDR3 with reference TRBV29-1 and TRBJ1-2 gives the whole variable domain SAVISQKPSRDICQRGTSLTIQCQVDSQVTMMFWYRQQPGQSLTLIATANQGSEATYESGFVIDKFPISRPNLTFSTLTVSNMSPEDSSIYLCSVEEGPGQALGLTFGSGTRLTVV.

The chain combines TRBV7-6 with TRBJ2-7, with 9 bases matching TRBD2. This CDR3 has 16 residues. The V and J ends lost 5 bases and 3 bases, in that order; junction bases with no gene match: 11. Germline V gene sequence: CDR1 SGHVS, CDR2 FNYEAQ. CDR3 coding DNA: TGTGCCAGCAGCCCAGGGGCTAGCGGGGACCACTACGAGCAGTACTTC. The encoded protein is CASSPGASGDHYEQYF.

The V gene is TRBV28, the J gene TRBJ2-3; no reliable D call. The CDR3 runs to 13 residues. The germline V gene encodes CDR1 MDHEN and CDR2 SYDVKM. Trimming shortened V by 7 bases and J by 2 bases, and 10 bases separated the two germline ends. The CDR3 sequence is CASMVQVTDTQYF. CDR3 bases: TGTGCCAGCATGGTCCAAGTCACAGATACGCAGTATTTT.

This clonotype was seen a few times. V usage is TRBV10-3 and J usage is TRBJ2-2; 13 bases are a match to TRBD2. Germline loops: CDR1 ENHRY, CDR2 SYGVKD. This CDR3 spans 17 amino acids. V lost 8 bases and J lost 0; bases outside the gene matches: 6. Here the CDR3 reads CAISGTSGAPNTGELFF. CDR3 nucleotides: TGTGCCATCTCCGGGACTAGCGGGGCGCCGAACACCGGGGAGCTGTTTTTT.

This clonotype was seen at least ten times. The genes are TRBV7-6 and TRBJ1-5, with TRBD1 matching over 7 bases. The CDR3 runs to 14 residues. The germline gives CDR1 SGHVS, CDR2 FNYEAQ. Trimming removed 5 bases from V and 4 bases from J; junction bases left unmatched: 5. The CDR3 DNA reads TGTGCCAGCAGCCGCGGACAGGAAAATCAGCCCCAGCATTTT. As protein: CASSRGQENQPQHF.

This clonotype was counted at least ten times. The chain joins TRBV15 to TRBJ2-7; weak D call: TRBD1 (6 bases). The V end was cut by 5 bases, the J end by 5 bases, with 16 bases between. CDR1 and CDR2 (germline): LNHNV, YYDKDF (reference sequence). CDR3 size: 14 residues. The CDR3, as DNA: TGTGCCACCAGCCCCCGCCAGGGGAGCGACGAGCAGTACTTC. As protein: CATSPRQGSDEQYF.

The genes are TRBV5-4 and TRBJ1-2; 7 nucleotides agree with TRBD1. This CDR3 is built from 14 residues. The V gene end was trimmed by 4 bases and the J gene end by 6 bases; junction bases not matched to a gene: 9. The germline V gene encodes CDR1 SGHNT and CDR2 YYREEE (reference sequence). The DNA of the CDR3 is TGTGCCAGCAGCCAAGACAGGGTAGGGAATGGCTACACCTTC. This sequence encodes CASSQDRVGNGYTF. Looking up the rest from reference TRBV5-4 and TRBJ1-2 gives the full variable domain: ETGVTQSPTHLIKTRGQQVTLRCSSQSGHNTVSWYQQALGQGPQFIFQYYREEENGRGNFPPRFSGLQFPNYSSELNVNALELDDSALYLCASSQDRVGNGYTFGSGTRLTVV.

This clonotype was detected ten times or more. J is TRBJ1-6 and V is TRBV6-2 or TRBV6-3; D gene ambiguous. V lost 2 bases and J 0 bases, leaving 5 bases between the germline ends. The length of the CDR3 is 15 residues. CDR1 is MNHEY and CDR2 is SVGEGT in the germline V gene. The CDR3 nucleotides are TGTGCCAGCAGTTACCGGAGCTCCTATAATTCACCCCTCCACTTT. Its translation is CASSYRSSYNSPLHF.

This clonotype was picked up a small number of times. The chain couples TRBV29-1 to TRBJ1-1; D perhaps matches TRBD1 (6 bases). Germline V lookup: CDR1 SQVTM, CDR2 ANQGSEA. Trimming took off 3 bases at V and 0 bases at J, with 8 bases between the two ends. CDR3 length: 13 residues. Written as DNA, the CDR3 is TGCAGCGTTGAGGACAGAGTGAACACTGAAGCTTTCTTT. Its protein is CSVEDRVNTEAFF.

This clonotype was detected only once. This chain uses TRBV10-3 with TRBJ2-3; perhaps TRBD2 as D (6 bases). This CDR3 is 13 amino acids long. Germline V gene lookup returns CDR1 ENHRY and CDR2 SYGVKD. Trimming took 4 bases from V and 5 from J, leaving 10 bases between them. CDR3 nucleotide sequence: TGTGCCATCAGTGGAGGTAGCGGAGATACGCAGTATTTT. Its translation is CAISGGSGDTQYF.

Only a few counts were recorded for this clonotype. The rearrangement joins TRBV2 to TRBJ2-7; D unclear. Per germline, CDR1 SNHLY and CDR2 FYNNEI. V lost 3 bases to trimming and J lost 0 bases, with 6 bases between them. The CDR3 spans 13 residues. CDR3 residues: CASSDGYSYEQYF. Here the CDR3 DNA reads TGTGCCAGCAGTGACGGGTACTCCTACGAGCAGTACTTC.

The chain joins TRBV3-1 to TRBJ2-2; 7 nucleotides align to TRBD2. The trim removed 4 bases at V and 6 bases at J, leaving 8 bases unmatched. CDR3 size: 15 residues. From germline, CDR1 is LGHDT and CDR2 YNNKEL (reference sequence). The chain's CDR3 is CASSPRDYGPGELFF. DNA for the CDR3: TGTGCCAGCAGCCCTCGGGACTATGGTCCCGGGGAGCTGTTTTTT.

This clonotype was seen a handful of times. CDR3 in DNA: TGTGCCAGCAGCGCCCCAAGGCCCGCGGGAGATATCACAGATACGCAGTATTTT. It specifies CASSAPRPAGDITDTQYF. The rearrangement links TRBV7-9 to TRBJ2-3; 7 bases fit TRBD2. This CDR3 comprises 18 residues. V was clipped by 5 bases and J by 2 bases; unmatched bases: 16. Germline V gene data show CDR1 as SEHNR and CDR2 as FQNEAQ (reference sequence).

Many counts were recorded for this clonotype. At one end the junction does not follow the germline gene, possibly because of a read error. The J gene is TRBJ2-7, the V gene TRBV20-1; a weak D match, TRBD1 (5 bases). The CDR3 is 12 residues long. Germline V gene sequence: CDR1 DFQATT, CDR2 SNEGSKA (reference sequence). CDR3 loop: CSARVDSYEQYF. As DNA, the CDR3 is TGCAGTGCCAGAGTAGACAGCTACGAGCAGTACTTC.